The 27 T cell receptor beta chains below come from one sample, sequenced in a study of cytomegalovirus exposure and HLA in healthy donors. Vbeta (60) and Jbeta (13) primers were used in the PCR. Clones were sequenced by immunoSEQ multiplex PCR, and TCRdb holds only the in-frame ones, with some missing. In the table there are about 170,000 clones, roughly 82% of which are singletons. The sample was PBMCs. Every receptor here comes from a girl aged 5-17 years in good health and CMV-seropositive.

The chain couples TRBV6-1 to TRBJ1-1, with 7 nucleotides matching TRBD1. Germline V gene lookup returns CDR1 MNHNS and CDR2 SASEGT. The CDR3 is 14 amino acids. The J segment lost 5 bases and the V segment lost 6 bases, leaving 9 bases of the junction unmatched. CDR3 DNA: TGTGCCAGCAGCCGCGACAGGGTCGGGACTGAAGCTTTCTTT. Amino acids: CASSRDRVGTEAFF.

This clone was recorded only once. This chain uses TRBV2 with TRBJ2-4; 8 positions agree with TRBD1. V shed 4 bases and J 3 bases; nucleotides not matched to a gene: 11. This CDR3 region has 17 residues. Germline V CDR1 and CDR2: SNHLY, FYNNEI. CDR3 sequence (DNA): TGTGCCAGCAGTGCCAGCGGACAGGGTCTTGACAAAAACATTCAGTACTTC. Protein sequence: CASSASGQGLDKNIQYF. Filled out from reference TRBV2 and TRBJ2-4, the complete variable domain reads EPEVTQTPSHQVTQMGQEVILRCVPISNHLYFYWYRQILGQKVEFLVSFYNNEISEKSEIFDDQFSVERPDGSNFTLKIRSTKLEDSAMYFCASSASGQGLDKNIQYFGAGTRLSVL.

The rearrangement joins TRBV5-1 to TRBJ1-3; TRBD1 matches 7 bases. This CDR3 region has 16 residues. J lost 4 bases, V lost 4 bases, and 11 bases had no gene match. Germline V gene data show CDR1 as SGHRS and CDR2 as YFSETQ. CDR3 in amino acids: CASSEGQFHVGNTIYF. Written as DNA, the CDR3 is TGCGCCAGCAGCGAGGGACAGTTCCACGTGGGAAACACCATATATTTT.

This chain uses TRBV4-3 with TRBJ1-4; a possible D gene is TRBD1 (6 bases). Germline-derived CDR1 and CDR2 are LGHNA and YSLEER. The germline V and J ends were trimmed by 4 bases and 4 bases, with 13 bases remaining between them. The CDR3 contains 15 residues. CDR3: CASSPEGHRNEKLFF. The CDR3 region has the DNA TGCGCCAGCAGCCCCGAGGGACACCGTAATGAAAAACTGTTTTTT.

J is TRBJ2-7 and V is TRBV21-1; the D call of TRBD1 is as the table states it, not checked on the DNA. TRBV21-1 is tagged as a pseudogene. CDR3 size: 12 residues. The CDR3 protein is CASSEQGPEQYF. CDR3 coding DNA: TGTGCCAGCAGCGAACAGGGCCCCGAGCAGTACTTC.

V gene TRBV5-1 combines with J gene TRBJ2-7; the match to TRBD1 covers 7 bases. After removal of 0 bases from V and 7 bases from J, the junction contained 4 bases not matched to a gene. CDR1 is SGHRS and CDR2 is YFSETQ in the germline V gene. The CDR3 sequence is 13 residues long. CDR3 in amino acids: CASSLGSQGEQYF. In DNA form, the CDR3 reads TGCGCCAGCAGCTTGGGTTCACAGGGGGAGCAGTACTTC.

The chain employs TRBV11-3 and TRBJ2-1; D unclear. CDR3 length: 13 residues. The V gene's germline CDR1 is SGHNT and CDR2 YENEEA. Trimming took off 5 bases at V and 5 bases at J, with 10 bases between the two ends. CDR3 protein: CASSDRSHNEQFF. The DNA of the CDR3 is TGTGCCAGCAGCGACCGTAGCCACAATGAGCAGTTCTTC.

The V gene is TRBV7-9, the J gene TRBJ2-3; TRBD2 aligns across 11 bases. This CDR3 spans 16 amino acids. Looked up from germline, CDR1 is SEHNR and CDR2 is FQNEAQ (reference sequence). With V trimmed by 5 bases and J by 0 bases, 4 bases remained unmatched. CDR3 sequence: CASSHRTSGSTDTQYF. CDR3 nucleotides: TGTGCCAGCAGCCACCGGACTAGCGGGAGCACAGATACGCAGTATTTT. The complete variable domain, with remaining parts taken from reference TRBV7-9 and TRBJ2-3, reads DTGVSQNPRHKITKRGQNVTFRCDPISEHNRLYWYRQTLGQGPEFLTYFQNEAQLEKSRLLSDRFSAERPKGSFSTLEIQRTEQGDSAMYLCASSHRTSGSTDTQYFGPGTRLTVL.

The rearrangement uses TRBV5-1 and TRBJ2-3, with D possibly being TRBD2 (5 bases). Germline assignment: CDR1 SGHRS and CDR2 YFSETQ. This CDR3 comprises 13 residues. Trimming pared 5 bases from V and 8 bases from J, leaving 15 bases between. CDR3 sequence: CASSPAGIATQYF. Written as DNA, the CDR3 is TGCGCCAGCAGTCCCGCCGGGATCGCTACGCAGTATTTT. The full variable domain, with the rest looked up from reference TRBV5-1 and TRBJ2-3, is KAGVTQTPRYLIKTRGQQVTLSCSPISGHRSVSWYQQTPGQGLQFLFEYFSETQRNKGNFPGRFSGRQFSNSRSEMNVSTLELGDSALYLCASSPAGIATQYFGPGTRLTVL.

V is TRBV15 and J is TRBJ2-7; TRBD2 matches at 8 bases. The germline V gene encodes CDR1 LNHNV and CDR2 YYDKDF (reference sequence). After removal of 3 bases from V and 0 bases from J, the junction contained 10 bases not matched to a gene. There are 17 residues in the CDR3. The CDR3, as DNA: TGTGCCACCAGCAGCCTGTCGATCGGGACTAGCTCCTACGAGCAGTACTTC. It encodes CATSSLSIGTSSYEQYF.

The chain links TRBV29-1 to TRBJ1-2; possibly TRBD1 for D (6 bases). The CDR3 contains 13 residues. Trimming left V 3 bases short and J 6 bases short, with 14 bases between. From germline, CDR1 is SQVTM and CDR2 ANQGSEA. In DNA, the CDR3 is TGCAGCGTTGAGGGACAAATTAGGGATGGCTACACCTTC. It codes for CSVEGQIRDGYTF.

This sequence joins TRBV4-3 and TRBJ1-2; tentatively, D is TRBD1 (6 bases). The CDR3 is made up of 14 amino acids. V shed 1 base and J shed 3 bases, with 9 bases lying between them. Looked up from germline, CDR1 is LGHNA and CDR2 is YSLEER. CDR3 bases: TGCGCCAGCAGCCAAGGTCAGGGGTACTATGGCTACACCTTC. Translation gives CASSQGQGYYGYTF.

The CDR3 bases are TGTGCCAGCAGCTTTGGTGCGAATCAGCCCCAGCATTTT. This sequence encodes CASSFGANQPQHF. V and J are TRBV7-3 and TRBJ1-5; D not resolved. Germline V CDR1 and CDR2: SGHTA, FQGTGA. Trimming removed 3 bases at V and 4 bases at J, with 7 bases between. The CDR3 runs 13 residues.

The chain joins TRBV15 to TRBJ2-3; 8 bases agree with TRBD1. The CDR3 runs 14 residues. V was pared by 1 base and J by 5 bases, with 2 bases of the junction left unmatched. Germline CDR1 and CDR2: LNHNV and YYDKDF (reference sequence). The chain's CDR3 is CATSRGRGQDTQYF. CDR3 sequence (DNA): TGTGCCACCAGCAGAGGCAGGGGGCAAGATACGCAGTATTTT.

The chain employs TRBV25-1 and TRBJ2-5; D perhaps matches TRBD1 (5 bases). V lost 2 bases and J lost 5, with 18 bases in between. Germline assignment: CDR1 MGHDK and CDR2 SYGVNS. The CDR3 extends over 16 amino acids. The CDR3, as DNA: TGTGCCAGCAGTGAAGGACGTAGGTCCAACAGGGAGACCCAGTACTTC. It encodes CASSEGRRSNRETQYF.

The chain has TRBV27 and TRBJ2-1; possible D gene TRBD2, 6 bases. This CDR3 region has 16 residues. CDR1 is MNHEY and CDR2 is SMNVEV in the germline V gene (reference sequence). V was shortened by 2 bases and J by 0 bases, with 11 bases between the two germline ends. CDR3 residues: CASSLGGGNSYNEQFF. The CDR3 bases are TGTGCCAGCAGTTTAGGCGGCGGGAACTCCTACAATGAGCAGTTCTTC.

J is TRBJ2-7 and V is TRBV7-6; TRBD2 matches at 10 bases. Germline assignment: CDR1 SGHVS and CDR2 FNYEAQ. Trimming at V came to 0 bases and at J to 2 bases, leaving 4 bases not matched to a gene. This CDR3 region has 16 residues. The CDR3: CASSLASGGPTYEQYF. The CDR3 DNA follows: TGTGCCAGCAGCTTAGCTAGCGGGGGGCCGACCTACGAGCAGTACTTC. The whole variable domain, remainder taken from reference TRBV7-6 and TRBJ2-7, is GAGVSQSPRYKVTKRGQDVALRCDPISGHVSLYWYRQALGQGPEFLTYFNYEAQQDKSGLPNDRFSAERPEGSISTLTIQRTEQRDSAMYRCASSLASGGPTYEQYFGPGTRLTVT.

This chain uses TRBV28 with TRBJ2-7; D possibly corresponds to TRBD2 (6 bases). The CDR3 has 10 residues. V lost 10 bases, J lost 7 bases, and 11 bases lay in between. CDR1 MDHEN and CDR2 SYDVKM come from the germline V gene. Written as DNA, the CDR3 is TGTGCCACCGACAGCGGGGAGCAGTACTTC. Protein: CATDSGEQYF.

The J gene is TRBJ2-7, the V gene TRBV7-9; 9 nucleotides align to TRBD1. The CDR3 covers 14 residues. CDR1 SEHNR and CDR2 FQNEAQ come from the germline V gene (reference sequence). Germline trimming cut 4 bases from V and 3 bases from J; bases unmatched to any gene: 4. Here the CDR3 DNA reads TGTGCCAGCAGCTCCGGGACAGGGTTCTACGAGCAGTACTTC. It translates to CASSSGTGFYEQYF.

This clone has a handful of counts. The DNA of the CDR3 is TGTGCCAGCAGGTCGTGGGTTGGGGGGAACGTAGGAAACACCATATATTTT. Its protein is CASRSWVGGNVGNTIYF. The chain recombines TRBV27 with TRBJ1-3, with D tentatively TRBD1 (5 bases). V shed 6 bases and J shed 4 bases, with 22 bases lying between them. CDR3 length: 17 residues. CDR1 MNHEY and CDR2 SMNVEV come from the germline V gene (reference sequence).

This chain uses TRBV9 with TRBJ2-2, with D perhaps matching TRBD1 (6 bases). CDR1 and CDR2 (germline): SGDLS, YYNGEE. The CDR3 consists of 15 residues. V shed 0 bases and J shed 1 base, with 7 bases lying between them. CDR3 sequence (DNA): TGTGCCAGCAGCGTAGTAGGGGGGAACACCGGGGAGCTGTTTTTT. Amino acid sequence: CASSVVGGNTGELFF.

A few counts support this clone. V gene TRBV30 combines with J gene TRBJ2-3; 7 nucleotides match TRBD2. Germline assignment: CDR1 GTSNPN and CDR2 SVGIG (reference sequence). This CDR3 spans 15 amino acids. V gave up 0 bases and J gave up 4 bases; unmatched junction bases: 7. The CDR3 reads CAWSVGLADADTQYF. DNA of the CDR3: TGTGCCTGGAGTGTAGGCCTAGCGGACGCAGATACGCAGTATTTT. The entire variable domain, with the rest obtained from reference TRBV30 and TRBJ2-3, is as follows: SQTIHQWPATLVQPVGSPLSLECTVEGTSNPNLYWYRQAAGRGLQLLFYSVGIGQISSEVPQNLSASRPQDRQFILSSKKLLLSDSGFYLCAWSVGLADADTQYFGPGTRLTVL.

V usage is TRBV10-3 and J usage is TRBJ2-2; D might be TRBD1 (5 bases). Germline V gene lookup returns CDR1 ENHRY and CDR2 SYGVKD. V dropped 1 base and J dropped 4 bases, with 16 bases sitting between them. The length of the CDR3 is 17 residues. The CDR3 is CAISEFQGRRSTGELFF. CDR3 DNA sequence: TGTGCCATCAGTGAGTTCCAGGGAAGGCGGAGCACCGGGGAGCTGTTTTTT.

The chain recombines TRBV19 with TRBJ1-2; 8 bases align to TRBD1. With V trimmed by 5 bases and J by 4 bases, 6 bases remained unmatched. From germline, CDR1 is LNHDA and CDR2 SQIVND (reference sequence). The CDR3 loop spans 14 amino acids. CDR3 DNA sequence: TGTGCCAGTAGTGCCGGACAGGGTGGCTATGGCTACACCTTC. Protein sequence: CASSAGQGGYGYTF.

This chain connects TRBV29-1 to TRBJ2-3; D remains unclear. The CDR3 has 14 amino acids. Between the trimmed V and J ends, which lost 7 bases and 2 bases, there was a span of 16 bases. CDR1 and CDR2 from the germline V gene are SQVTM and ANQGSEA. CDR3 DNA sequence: TGCAGCGCCCTAATTGACTCTTACACAGATACGCAGTATTTT. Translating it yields CSALIDSYTDTQYF.

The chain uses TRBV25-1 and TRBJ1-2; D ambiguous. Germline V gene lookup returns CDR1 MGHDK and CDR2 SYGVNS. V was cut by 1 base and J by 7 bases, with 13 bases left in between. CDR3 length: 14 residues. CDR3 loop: CASSESEDEGGYTF. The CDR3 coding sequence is TGTGCCAGCAGTGAATCCGAGGATGAGGGTGGCTACACCTTC.

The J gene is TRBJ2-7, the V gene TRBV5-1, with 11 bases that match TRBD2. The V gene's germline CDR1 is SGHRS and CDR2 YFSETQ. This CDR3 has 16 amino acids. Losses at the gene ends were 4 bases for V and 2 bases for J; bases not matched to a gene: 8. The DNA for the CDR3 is TGCGCCAGCAGCCCGAAACTAGCGGGAGTTACCTACGAGCAGTACTTC. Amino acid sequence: CASSPKLAGVTYEQYF.